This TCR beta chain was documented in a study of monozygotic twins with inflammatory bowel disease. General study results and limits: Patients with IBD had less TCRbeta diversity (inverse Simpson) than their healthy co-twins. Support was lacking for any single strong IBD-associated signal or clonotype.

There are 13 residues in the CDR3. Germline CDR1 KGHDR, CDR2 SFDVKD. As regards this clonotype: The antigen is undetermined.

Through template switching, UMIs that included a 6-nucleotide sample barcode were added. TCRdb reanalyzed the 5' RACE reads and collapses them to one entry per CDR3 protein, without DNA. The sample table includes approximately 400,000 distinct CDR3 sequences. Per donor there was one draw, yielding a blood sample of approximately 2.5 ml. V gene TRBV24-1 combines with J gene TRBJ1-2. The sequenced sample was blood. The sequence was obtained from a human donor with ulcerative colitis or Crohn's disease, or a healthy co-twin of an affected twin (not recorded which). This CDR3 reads CATSDLPNYGYTF.